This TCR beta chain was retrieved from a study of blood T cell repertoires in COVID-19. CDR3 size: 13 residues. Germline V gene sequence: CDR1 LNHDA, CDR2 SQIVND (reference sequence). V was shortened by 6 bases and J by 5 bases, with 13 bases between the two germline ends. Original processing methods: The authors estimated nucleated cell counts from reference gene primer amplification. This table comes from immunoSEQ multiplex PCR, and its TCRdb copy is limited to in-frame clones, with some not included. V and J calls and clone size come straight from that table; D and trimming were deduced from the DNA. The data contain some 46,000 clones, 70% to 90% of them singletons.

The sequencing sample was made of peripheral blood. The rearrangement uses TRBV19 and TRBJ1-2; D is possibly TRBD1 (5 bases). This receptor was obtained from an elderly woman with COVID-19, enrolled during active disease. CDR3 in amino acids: CASSFWGDYGYTF. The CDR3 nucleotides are TGTGCCAGTAGCTTTTGGGGGGATTATGGCTACACCTTC.